The 16 T cell receptor beta chains below come from one sample, sequenced in a study of OX40 agonist ivuxolimab in advanced cancers. Method: immunoSEQ multiplex PCR; TCRdb's copy keeps in-frame clones and lacks some. The table lists about 51,000 clones, roughly 84% of them singletons. The material was CD4+ or CD8+ T cells sorted from blood, obtained in a trial of the OX40 agonist ivuxolimab. The receptors were sampled from an adult with an advanced solid tumor such as melanoma, head and neck, liver or kidney cancer.

This clone appeared once. This may stem from a read error, because a much larger clone lies one nucleotide away. This CDR3 is also generated by other DNA sequences in the sample. The chain is built from TRBV18 and TRBJ2-7; D uncertain. The CDR3 contains 13 residues. Per germline, CDR1 KGHSH and CDR2 LQKENI. CDR3 nucleotide sequence: TGTGCCAGCTCACCACTGCAGAACCACGAACAGTACTTC. Its protein product is CASSPLQNHEQYF.

As for this clone: At one boundary the junction diverges from the germline segment, which might be a read error. The chain links TRBV10-3 to TRBJ2-3; tentatively, D is TRBD1 (5 bases). The CDR3 totals 13 residues. The V gene's germline CDR1 is ENHRY and CDR2 SYGVKD. The CDR3 DNA reads as TGTGCCATCAGTGATTTAAACACAGGTACGCAGTATTTT. Its translation is CAISDLNTGTQYF.

The chain uses TRBV5-8 and TRBJ2-1; 9 bases agree with TRBD2. V lost 0 bases to trimming and J lost 4 bases; unmatched junction nucleotides: 2. This CDR3 is built from 15 residues. The V gene's germline CDR1 is SGHTS and CDR2 YDEGEE. This CDR3 is CASSLGLAEYNEQFF. DNA for the CDR3: TGTGCCAGCAGCTTGGGACTAGCGGAATACAATGAGCAGTTCTTC.

This chain connects TRBV10-3 to TRBJ1-3; no reliable D call. CDR3 length equals 15 residues. Trimming removed 3 bases at V and 3 bases at J, with 12 bases between. CDR1 is ENHRY, CDR2 SYGVKD, per germline. The CDR3 sequence is CAISDPQERGNTIYF. The CDR3 DNA reads TGTGCCATCAGTGATCCCCAAGAACGTGGAAACACCATATATTTT.

This clone showed up just once. The rearrangement joins TRBV6-1 to TRBJ2-7, with D unresolved. The V end lost 4 bases, the J end lost 2 bases, and 15 bases lay between the germline ends. In germline, CDR1 is MNHNS, CDR2 SASEGT. CDR3 size: 15 residues. The DNA for the CDR3 is TGTGCCAGCAGTGTACCCTCCGGGTCGCCCTACGAGCAGTACTTC. It is translated as CASSVPSGSPYEQYF.

This clone has more than one count but fewer than ten. This chain connects TRBV27 to TRBJ2-1; the D is unclear. Germline CDR1 MNHEY, CDR2 SMNVEV (reference sequence). The CDR3 runs 14 residues. Trimming took 7 bases from V and 4 from J, leaving 14 bases between them. CDR3 protein: CASTTYARYNEQFF. The CDR3 nucleotides read TGTGCCAGCACCACTTACGCGCGTTACAATGAGCAGTTCTTC.

The gene calls are TRBV18 and TRBJ1-5; D uncertain. The length of the CDR3 is 17 residues. CDR1 and CDR2 (germline): KGHSH, LQKENI. V was clipped by 2 bases and J by 6 bases, with 20 bases between them. The CDR3 nucleotides read TGTGCCAGCTCACCAGGCGGTGCTGGGGTCTTCAGTCAGCCCCAGCATTTT. This encodes CASSPGGAGVFSQPQHF. Full variable domain (remainder filled in from reference TRBV18 and TRBJ1-5): NAGVMQNPRHLVRRRGQEARLRCSPMKGHSHVYWYRQLPEEGLKFMVYLQKENIIDESGMPKERFSAEFPKEGPSILRIQQVVRGDSAAYFCASSPGGAGVFSQPQHFGDGTRLSIL.

The chain links TRBV7-2 to TRBJ1-1; 7 bases are shared with TRBD1. Trimming cost V 6 bases and J 0 bases; bases outside gene matches: 4. The CDR3 contains 14 residues. Germline assignment: CDR1 SGHTA and CDR2 FQGNSA. DNA for the CDR3: TGTGCCAGCAGGCCACAGGGGATGAACACTGAAGCTTTCTTT. Amino acid sequence: CASRPQGMNTEAFF.

As DNA, the CDR3 is TGTGCCAGCTCACGAGTTGGGGCACAAGGGCCGAACACTGAAGCTTTCTTT. Translating gives CASSRVGAQGPNTEAFF. J is TRBJ1-1 and V is TRBV18, with D perhaps matching TRBD1 (5 bases). Germline V gives CDR1 KGHSH, CDR2 LQKENI. Trimming removed 4 bases at V and 1 base at J, with 19 bases between. The CDR3 spans 17 residues.

The chain links TRBV6-6 to TRBJ2-7; D is possibly TRBD2 (7 bases). The ends were cut back, 6 bases at V and 0 bases at J, with 18 bases in the middle. The CDR3 is made up of 16 amino acids. Germline V gives CDR1 MNHNY, CDR2 SVGAGI (reference sequence). DNA of the CDR3: TGTGCCAGCAGCACCAGGGGACTACCGGGCTCCTACGAGCAGTACTTC. Encoded protein: CASSTRGLPGSYEQYF.

The chain combines TRBV19 with TRBJ1-5, with 9 bases that match TRBD1. Germline V lookup: CDR1 LNHDA, CDR2 SQIVND (reference sequence). J lost 6 bases, V lost 6 bases, and 6 bases had no gene match. The CDR3 covers 14 residues. This CDR3 is CASRTGGRGQPQHF. The CDR3 nucleotides read TGTGCCAGTAGGACAGGGGGGAGAGGTCAGCCCCAGCATTTT.

The chain employs TRBV7-9 and TRBJ1-3; tentative D call: TRBD1 (6 bases). This CDR3 has 14 residues. The germline V gene encodes CDR1 SEHNR and CDR2 FQNEAQ (reference sequence). Trimming pared 9 bases from V and 3 bases from J, leaving 15 bases between. The CDR3 sequence: CASTRQGSGNTIYF. DNA of the CDR3: TGTGCCAGTACCCGCCAGGGGAGTGGAAACACCATATATTTT.

V gene TRBV7-8 combines with J gene TRBJ2-7; 12 bases map to TRBD2. V trimming: 1 base; J trimming: 3 bases; junction bases outside the gene matches: 1. CDR1 and CDR2 (germline): SGHVS, FQNEAQ. The CDR3 contains 15 residues. CDR3 region: CASSLVLAGGYEQYF. In DNA form, the CDR3 reads TGTGCCAGCAGCTTAGTACTAGCGGGGGGCTACGAGCAGTACTTC.

The chain joins TRBV7-2 to TRBJ2-1; D may be TRBD1 or TRBD2 (6 bases each). CDR1 and CDR2 (germline): SGHTA, FQGNSA. CDR3 length equals 15 residues. V was pared by 1 base and J by 15 bases, with 22 bases between. CDR3 nucleotide sequence: TGTGCCAGCAGCTTAGGGGGGGCACGAAGTTTGGGGACGTTCTTC. This encodes CASSLGGARSLGTFF.

The chain combines TRBV14 with TRBJ2-3; 7 positions agree with TRBD2. Germline CDR1 is SGHDN and CDR2 is FVKESK. The trim removed 3 bases at V and 5 bases at J, leaving 8 bases unmatched. This CDR3 contains 15 residues. DNA for the CDR3: TGTGCCAGCAGCCAGGCAAGGGACTACAAAGATACGCAGTATTTT. Amino acid sequence: CASSQARDYKDTQYF.

V gene TRBV10-3 combines with J gene TRBJ1-2, with 8 bases aligning to TRBD1. Germline CDR1 reads ENHRY; CDR2 reads SYGVKD. This CDR3 is 14 amino acids long. The ends lost 4 bases at V and 2 bases at J; junction bases unmatched: 3. This CDR3 is CAISGGTGNYGYTF. The CDR3, as DNA: TGTGCCATCAGTGGCGGGACAGGAAACTATGGCTACACCTTC.